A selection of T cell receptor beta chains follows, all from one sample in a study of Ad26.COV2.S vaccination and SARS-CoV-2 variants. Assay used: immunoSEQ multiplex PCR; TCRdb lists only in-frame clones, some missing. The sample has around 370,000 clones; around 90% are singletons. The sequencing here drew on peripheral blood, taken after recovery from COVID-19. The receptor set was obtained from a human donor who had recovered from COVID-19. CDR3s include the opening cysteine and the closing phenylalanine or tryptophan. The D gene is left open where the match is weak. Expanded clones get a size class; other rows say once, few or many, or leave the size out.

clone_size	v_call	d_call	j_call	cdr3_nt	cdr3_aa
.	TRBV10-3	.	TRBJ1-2	TGTGCCATCAGTGCCCCCGGAGCTAACTATGGCTACACCTTC	CAISAPGANYGYTF
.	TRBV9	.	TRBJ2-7	TGTGCCAGCAGCGTAGATAGTAGCCCCTACGAGCAGTACTTC	CASSVDSSPYEQYF
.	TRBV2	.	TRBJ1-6	TGTGCCAGCAGCAATGCCGCACAAAGTTCACCCCTCCACTTT	CASSNAAQSSPLHF
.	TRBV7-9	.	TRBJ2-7	TGTGCCAGCAGCTTAGTTGGCGGGGGCTTGGGCGAGCAGTACTTC	CASSLVGGGLGEQYF
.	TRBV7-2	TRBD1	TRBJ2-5	TGTGCCAGCAGCTTAGGGACAGGGAAAGAGACCCAGTACTTC	CASSLGTGKETQYF
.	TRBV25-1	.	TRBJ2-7	TGTGCCAGCAGTGAATACGCAGGGGCCTACGAGCAGTACTTC	CASSEYAGAYEQYF
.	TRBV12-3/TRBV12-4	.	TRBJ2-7	TGTGCCAGCAGTTCTGGGGCGGGCTACGAGCAGTACTTC	CASSSGAGYEQYF
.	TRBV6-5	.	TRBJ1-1	TGTGCCAGCAGTTACACTCGCCCAGCGGCCAGGGAGACAGCTTTCTTT	CASSYTRPAARETAFF
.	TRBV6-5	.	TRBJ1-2	TGTGCCAGCAGCCGGATCGACCTTATGGACTACACCTTC	CASSRIDLMDYTF
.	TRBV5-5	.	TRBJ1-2	TGTGCCAGCAACTCAGTTAGGGAAACAGGGACTAACTATGGCTACACCTTC	CASNSVRETGTNYGYTF
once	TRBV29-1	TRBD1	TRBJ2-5	TGCAGCGTTGAAGTGAGGGGGCAAGGTGAGACCCAGTACTTC	CSVEVRGQGETQYF
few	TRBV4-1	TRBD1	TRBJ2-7	TGCGCCAGCAGCCAAGCGGACAGGGCCTCCTACGAGCAGTACTTC	CASSQADRASYEQYF
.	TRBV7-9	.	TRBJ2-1	TGTGCCAGCAGCTCCCCACGGGGCAATGAGCAGTTCTTC	CASSSPRGNEQFF
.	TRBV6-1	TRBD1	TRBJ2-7	TGTGCCAGCAGTGAGGGCGACAGGGTCTTTAACGAGCAGTACTTC	CASSEGDRVFNEQYF
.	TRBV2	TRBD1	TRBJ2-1	TGTGCCAGCAAAGTCGAGACAGGGGATAACAATGAGCAGTTCTTC	CASKVETGDNNEQFF